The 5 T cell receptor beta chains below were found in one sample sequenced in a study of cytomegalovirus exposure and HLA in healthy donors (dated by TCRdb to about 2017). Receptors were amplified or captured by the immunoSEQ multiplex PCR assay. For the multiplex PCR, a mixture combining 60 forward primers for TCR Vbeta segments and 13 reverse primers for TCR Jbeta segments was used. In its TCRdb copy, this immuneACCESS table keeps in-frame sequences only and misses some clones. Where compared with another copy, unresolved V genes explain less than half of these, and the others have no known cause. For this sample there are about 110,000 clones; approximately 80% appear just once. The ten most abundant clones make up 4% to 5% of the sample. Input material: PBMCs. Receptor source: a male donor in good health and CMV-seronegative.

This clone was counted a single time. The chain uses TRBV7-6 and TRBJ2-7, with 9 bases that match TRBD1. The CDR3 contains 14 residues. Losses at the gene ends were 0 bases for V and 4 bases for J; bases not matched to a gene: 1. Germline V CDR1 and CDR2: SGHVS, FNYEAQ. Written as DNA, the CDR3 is TGTGCCAGCAGCTTAGCGGACAGGGGTTACGAGCAGTACTTC. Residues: CASSLADRGYEQYF. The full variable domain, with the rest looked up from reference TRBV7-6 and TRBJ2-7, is GAGVSQSPRYKVTKRGQDVALRCDPISGHVSLYWYRQALGQGPEFLTYFNYEAQQDKSGLPNDRFSAERPEGSISTLTIQRTEQRDSAMYRCASSLADRGYEQYFGPGTRLTVT.

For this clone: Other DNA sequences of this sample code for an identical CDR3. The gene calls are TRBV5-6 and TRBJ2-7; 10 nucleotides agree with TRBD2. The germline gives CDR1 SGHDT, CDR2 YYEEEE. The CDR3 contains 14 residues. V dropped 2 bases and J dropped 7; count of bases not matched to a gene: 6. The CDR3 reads CASSFLAGVGEQYF. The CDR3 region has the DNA TGTGCCAGCAGCTTCCTAGCGGGAGTTGGTGAGCAGTACTTC.

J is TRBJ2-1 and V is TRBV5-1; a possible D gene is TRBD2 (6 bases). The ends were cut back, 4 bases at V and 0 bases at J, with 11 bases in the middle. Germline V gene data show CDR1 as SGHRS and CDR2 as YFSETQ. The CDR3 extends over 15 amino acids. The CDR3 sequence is CASSQGLTSYNEQFF. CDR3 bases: TGCGCCAGCAGCCAGGGACTGACCTCCTACAATGAGCAGTTCTTC.

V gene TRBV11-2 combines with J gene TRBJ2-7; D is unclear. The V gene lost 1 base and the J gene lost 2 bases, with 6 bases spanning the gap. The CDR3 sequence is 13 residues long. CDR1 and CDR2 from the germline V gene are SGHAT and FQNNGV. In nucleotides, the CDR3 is TGTGCCAGCAGCTTAGTGGGCACCTACGAGCAGTACTTC. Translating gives CASSLVGTYEQYF.

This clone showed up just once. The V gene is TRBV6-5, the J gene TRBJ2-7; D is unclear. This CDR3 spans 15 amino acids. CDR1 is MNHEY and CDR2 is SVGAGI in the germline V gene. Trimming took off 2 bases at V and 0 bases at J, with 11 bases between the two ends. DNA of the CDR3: TGTGCCAGCAGTTACGGCGGTTCCAGCTCCTACGAGCAGTACTTC. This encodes CASSYGGSSSYEQYF.